The rows below give T cell receptor beta chains drawn from one sample of a study of graft-versus-host responses after intestinal transplantation. This table comes from immunoSEQ multiplex PCR, and its TCRdb copy is limited to in-frame clones, with some not included. The top ten clones hold under 2.5% of a sample with approximately 13,000 clones, approximately 36% of them seen once. The source material was alloreactive CD8+ T cells from a mixed lymphocyte reaction culture, sampled before intestinal transplant. All receptors derive from a human patient who received an intestinal transplant. Both conserved end residues are part of each CDR3. The D gene is left open where the match is weak. Clone size is shown for a subset of rows, as once, few, many or a class of expanded clone.

CDR3 length	clone size	V gene	D gene	J gene	CDR3 protein	CDR3 DNA
15	medium-sized	TRBV5-1	NA	TRBJ1-2	CASSPTRDNKYGYTF	TGCGCCAGCAGCCCGACCCGGGACAATAAGTATGGCTACACCTTC
11	medium-sized	TRBV10-1	NA	TRBJ1-5	CAAPWGELQHF	TGCGCCGCCCCGTGGGGCGAACTCCAGCATTTT
13	NA	TRBV7-6	NA	TRBJ2-1	CASSLAGGVEQFF	TGTGCCAGCAGCTTAGCAGGCGGGGTTGAGCAGTTCTTC
14	medium-sized	TRBV4-1	NA	TRBJ2-1	CASSQDAASVNEFF	TGCGCCAGCAGCCAAGATGCGGCTAGCGTTAACGAGTTCTTC
16	few	TRBV4-3	TRBD2	TRBJ2-7	CASSLTAAGGSYEQYF	TGCGCCAGCAGCCTCACCGCAGCGGGGGGGTCCTACGAGCAGTACTTC
15	few	TRBV6-5	NA	TRBJ1-1	CASSYSGGVNTEAFF	TGTGCCAGCAGTTACTCCGGAGGGGTGAACACTGAAGCTTTCTTT
18	NA	TRBV12-5	NA	TRBJ2-1	CASGSTGAYARAYNEQFF	TGTGCTAGTGGCTCGACCGGAGCGTATGCTCGTGCGTACAATGAGCAGTTCTTC
13	few	TRBV6-5	TRBD1	TRBJ1-2	CASSSGGAGGYTF	TGTGCCAGCAGTTCAGGGGGCGCCGGGGGCTACACCTTC
13	NA	TRBV14	NA	TRBJ2-7	CASSGTILYEQYF	TGTGCCAGCAGCGGGACCATACTCTACGAGCAGTACTTC
14	NA	TRBV4-1	NA	TRBJ2-3	CASSQEVGTDTQYF	TGCGCCAGCAGCCAAGAAGTGGGCACAGATACGCAGTATTTT
15	few	TRBV10-3	NA	TRBJ1-5	CAISEAGHSNQPQHF	TGTGCCATCAGTGAGGCGGGGCATAGCAATCAGCCCCAGCATTTT
13	NA	TRBV19	NA	TRBJ1-2	CASSITGPWGYTF	TGTGCCAGTAGTATAACAGGGCCCTGGGGCTACACCTTC
17	NA	TRBV4-1	NA	TRBJ1-5	CASSQGTGGIGHQPQHF	TGCGCCAGCAGCCAAGGAACGGGGGGGATTGGACATCAGCCCCAGCATTTT
14	few	TRBV9	NA	TRBJ2-5	CASQGRRRVETQYF	TGTGCCAGCCAGGGACGTCGGAGAGTTGAGACCCAGTACTTC
14	medium-sized	TRBV5-8	NA	TRBJ1-4	CASSLVAINEKLFF	TGTGCCAGCAGCTTGGTAGCGATTAATGAAAAACTGTTTTTT
15	NA	TRBV7-2	NA	TRBJ1-5	CASSLEGGVGQPQHF	TGTGCCAGCAGCTTAGAGGGGGGGGTCGGTCAGCCCCAGCATTTT
12	NA	TRBV6-5	NA	TRBJ2-1	CASSSPAGLQFF	TGTGCCAGCAGTTCCCCGGCGGGTTTGCAGTTCTTC
17	NA	TRBV15	NA	TRBJ2-2	CATSRGLRTDNTGELFF	TGTGCCACCAGCAGAGGTCTTAGGACAGACAACACCGGGGAGCTGTTTTTT
14	few	TRBV7-9	NA	TRBJ2-7	CASSTPPLGYEQYF	TGTGCCAGCAGCACGCCCCCCCTCGGGTACGAGCAGTACTTC
15	medium-sized	TRBV7-6	NA	TRBJ1-6	CASSLNQGNNSPLHF	TGTGCCAGCAGCTTAAACCAGGGGAATAATTCACCCCTCCACTTT
14	NA	TRBV9	NA	TRBJ2-5	CASSVVGSQETQYF	TGTGCCAGCAGCGTAGTAGGGAGTCAAGAGACCCAGTACTTC
14	NA	TRBV7-9	NA	TRBJ1-5	CASSLWESYQPQHF	TGTGCCAGCAGCTTGTGGGAGAGTTATCAGCCCCAGCATTTT